The entry that follows covers one T cell receptor beta chain sequence. The antigen is unknown. Germline V gene data show CDR1 as SQVTM and CDR2 as ANQGSEA. J lost 9 bases, V lost 6 bases, and 15 bases had no gene match. The CDR3 consists of 15 residues. Every bit of the isolated RNA underwent reverse transcription, so sequencing read expressed TCRB transcripts. Naive, central memory and regulatory T cell samples yielded around 3.5 million reads on average. The assay was immunoSEQ multiplex PCR, and TCRdb's table has in-frame clones only and misses some. The top ten hold approximately 0.019% of the sample, which has around 400,000 clones, around 15% seen once. This sample is drawn from a study of beta chain features in type 1 diabetes. The study's findings and limits: Cells expressing TCR highly could be over-represented by cDNA sequencing. Short templates might get an advantage during PCR, and this would be equal in patients and controls. Patients' naive, central memory and regulatory TCRB repertoires appeared more alike than those of healthy donors.

This chain uses TRBV29-1 with TRBJ2-1; 9 nucleotides match TRBD2. Sample: naive CD4+ T cells from blood. The clonotype was recovered from a woman aged 18-30 years in good health. The chain's CDR3 is CSVDFTGREGGEQFF. The DNA of the CDR3 is TGCAGCGTCGACTTTACGGGGCGGGAGGGCGGTGAGCAGTTCTTC.